This TCR beta chain was sequenced for a study of cytomegalovirus exposure and HLA in healthy donors. A remark on this clone: Its antigen is unknown.

Notes on the study in general: When a later analysis was performed, an Asian-associated ancestry cluster reportedly had fewer N-insertions than the roughly 630-donor mean. It is likely that the observed cluster of highly shared sequence variants was a sequencing artifact.

V dropped 6 bases and J dropped 8 bases, with 12 bases sitting between them. The CDR3 contains 13 residues. Germline V lookup: CDR1 SGHNT, CDR2 YYREEE (reference sequence). PCR involved 60 Vbeta and 13 Jbeta primers. TCRdb keeps only in-frame clones here, not all; method: immunoSEQ multiplex PCR. The sample has under 200,000 clones; over 60% are singletons. Sequenced material: PBMCs. This sequence was found in a man aged 50-60 years in good health and CMV-seropositive. The chain combines TRBV5-4 with TRBJ1-6; D remains ambiguous. The CDR3: CASTIDRDSPLHF. For the CDR3, the DNA is TGTGCCAGCACCATAGATAGAGATTCACCCCTCCACTTT.